This record covers a single TCR beta chain. This sample is part of a study of blood T cell repertoires in COVID-19. The assay was immunoSEQ multiplex PCR, and TCRdb's table has in-frame clones only and misses some. The table has about 360,000 clones, more than 75% seen once. Sample: peripheral blood. This receptor was identified in a human donor in a cohort sampled during active COVID-19.

Written as DNA, the CDR3 is TGTGCCAGCAGCGTAGGCCCTCGGGCGGGCTCCTACAATGAGCAGTTCTTC. As protein: CASSVGPRAGSYNEQFF. The V gene is TRBV9, the J gene TRBJ2-1, with TRBD2 as a possible D gene (5 bases). CDR1 SGDLS and CDR2 YYNGEE come from the germline V gene. The CDR3 is 17 amino acids. Trimming took off 0 bases at V and 0 bases at J, with 13 bases between the two ends.